This T cell receptor (beta chain) originates from a study of CD4 T cells in relation to SARS-CoV-2 and coronaviruses. Profiling relied on immunoSEQ multiplex PCR, and the TCRdb table lists in-frame clones only, not all of them. The profile shows tens of thousands of clones, around 67% of them singletons. Points on this clone: Its antigen is not known.

Unexposed donor CD4+ T cells date from about 2011-2018, before the COVID-19 pandemic. Isolation of CD4+ T cells took place after about 10 days in culture. The source material was CD4+ T cells from PBMCs, cultured in vitro. The clonotype comes from a human donor in good health.

CDR3 protein: CASSSLTDGYTF. The CDR3 nucleotides read TGCGCCAGCAGCTCGCTGACAGACGGCTACACCTTC. This rearrangement joins TRBV5-1 to TRBJ1-2, with D possibly TRBD1 on 5 matching bases. V was clipped by 3 bases and J by 8 bases, with 11 bases between them. Per the germline V gene, CDR1 is SGHRS and CDR2 is YFSETQ. The CDR3 is 12 residues long.